This entry lists 22 T cell receptor beta chains sequenced from one sample in a study of T-cell reconstitution after alpha-beta-depleted transplantation in children. TCRbeta library preparation incorporated unique molecular identifiers. TCRdb called the PCR reads again in MiXCR, with one record for every CDR3 protein. Of a few hundred thousand distinct CDR3 sequences listed, about 9.9% are singletons. The starting material was peripheral blood, obtained 180 days after TCRalphabeta/CD19-depleted stem cell transplant. These receptors were taken from a male patient between 2 and 15 years old who had a stem cell transplant for chronic granulomatous disease, so the T cells may come from the graft donor.

This clonotype was detected many times. This chain links TRBV14 with TRBJ2-5; possibly TRBD2 for D (7 bases). CDR1 and CDR2 (germline): SGHDN, FVKESK. CDR3 length equals 14 residues. V dropped 4 bases and J dropped 5 bases, with 14 bases sitting between them. This CDR3 reads CASSLRGARETQYF. The CDR3 DNA reads as TGTGCCAGCAGCCTTCGGGGGGCGCGGGAGACCCAGTACTTC.

In its sample, this clonotype was seen many times. The CDR3 spells CASSFSGTSEGNEQFF. CDR3 bases: TGTGCCAGCAGTTTCTCCGGGACTAGCGAGGGCAATGAGCAGTTCTTC. This chain joins TRBV12-3 or TRBV12-4 and TRBJ2-1; 10 nucleotides align to TRBD2. Trimming took 3 bases from V and 6 from J; bases not matched to a gene: 8. The CDR3 runs to 16 residues.

There are many counts of this clonotype. The chain recombines TRBV5-1 with TRBJ2-1; 7 bases agree with TRBD2. V gave up 4 bases and J gave up 7 bases; unmatched junction bases: 11. The CDR3 has 15 residues. Per the germline V gene, CDR1 is SGHRS and CDR2 is YFSETQ. The CDR3 bases are TGCGCCAGCAGCACCTCTCCCGGGAGGACAAATGAGCAGTTCTTC. Translated, it gives CASSTSPGRTNEQFF.

There are many counts of this clonotype. This chain connects TRBV4-3 to TRBJ2-6; D might be TRBD2 (6 bases). Germline V lookup: CDR1 LGHNA, CDR2 YSLEER. V was pared by 3 bases and J by 0 bases, with 12 bases between. The CDR3 sequence is 17 residues long. CDR3 in DNA: TGCGCCAGCAGCCAGGGGGACTCTTCCTCTGGGGCCAACGTCCTGACTTTC. Protein product: CASSQGDSSSGANVLTF.

In this sample, this clonotype turned up many times. The chain joins TRBV12-3 or TRBV12-4 to TRBJ2-7, with 9 bases identical to TRBD1. This CDR3 has 15 residues. The ends lost 6 bases at V and 3 bases at J; junction bases unmatched: 9. CDR3 coding DNA: TGTGCCAGCAGACCGGGACAGGGAAAGGGCTACGAGCAGTACTTC. It is translated as CASRPGQGKGYEQYF.

This clonotype was detected many times. V is TRBV5-1 and J is TRBJ2-1, with 12 bases matching TRBD1. Looked up from germline, CDR1 is SGHRS and CDR2 is YFSETQ. The CDR3 is 16 residues long. V was clipped by 3 bases and J by 9 bases; unmatched bases: 10. CDR3 DNA sequence: TGCGCCAGCAGCTCCAGTCCCGGGACAGGGGGCAGTGAGCAGTTCTTC. Protein: CASSSSPGTGGSEQFF.

This chain uses TRBV11-2 with TRBJ2-3; a weak D match, TRBD2 (7 bases). V shed 0 bases and J shed 10 bases, with 23 bases lying between them. This CDR3 contains 17 residues. Germline CDR1 is SGHAT and CDR2 is FQNNGV. For the CDR3, the DNA is TGTGCCAGCAGCTTAGAAAGAGGGGGGGGCGGGGGCCCCCCGCAGTATTTT. Its translation is CASSLERGGGGGPPQYF.

This clonotype was seen at least ten times. The chain joins TRBV20-1 to TRBJ2-7; tentatively, D is TRBD2 (5 bases). The CDR3 length is 13 residues. Trimming shortened V by 6 bases and J by 4 bases, and 16 bases separated the two germline ends. CDR1 and CDR2 (germline): DFQATT, SNEGSKA (reference sequence). The CDR3 protein is CSAIKRNRYEQYF. The CDR3 DNA is TGCAGTGCGATCAAGCGGAATAGATACGAGCAGTACTTC.

In this sample, this clonotype turned up many times. The chain links TRBV7-9 to TRBJ2-1; 14 bases are a match to TRBD2. This CDR3 region has 16 residues. The J segment lost 4 bases and the V segment lost 5 bases, leaving 4 bases of the junction unmatched. Germline V gene lookup returns CDR1 SEHNR and CDR2 FQNEAQ (reference sequence). This CDR3 reads CASSPGTSGSYNEQFF. The CDR3 DNA sequence: TGTGCCAGCAGCCCTGGGACTAGCGGGAGTTACAATGAGCAGTTCTTC.

The sample holds many counts of this clonotype. This chain links TRBV7-3 with TRBJ2-7; TRBD2 matches at 10 bases. This CDR3 region has 16 residues. Looked up from germline, CDR1 is SGHTA and CDR2 is FQGTGA. The V gene end was trimmed by 6 bases and the J gene end by 3 bases; junction bases not matched to a gene: 11. DNA for the CDR3: TGTGCCAGCAGTAGGACGGGGACTAGCGCTCGCTACGAGCAGTACTTC. Translating it yields CASSRTGTSARYEQYF. The full variable domain, its missing parts supplied by reference TRBV7-3 and TRBJ2-7, is GAGVSQTPSNKVTEKGKYVELRCDPISGHTALYWYRQSLGQGPEFLIYFQGTGAADDSGLPNDRFFAVRPEGSVSTLKIQRTERGDSAVYLCASSRTGTSARYEQYFGPGTRLTVT.

This clonotype was counted a few times. The chain couples TRBV15 to TRBJ2-6; tentatively, D is TRBD1 (5 bases). Between the trimmed V and J ends, which lost 6 bases and 0 bases, there was a span of 9 bases. CDR1 is LNHNV and CDR2 is YYDKDF in the germline V gene (reference sequence). CDR3 size: 15 residues. CDR3 sequence reads: CATRKTVSGANVLTF. CDR3 bases: TGTGCCACCAGAAAGACAGTCTCTGGGGCCAACGTCCTGACTTTC.

This chain joins TRBV12-3 or TRBV12-4 and TRBJ2-3, with D perhaps matching TRBD2 (5 bases). There are 16 residues in the CDR3. Trimming cost V 3 bases and J 4 bases, with 17 bases left between them. The CDR3 sequence is CASSLVELVVPDTQYF. In nucleotides, the CDR3 is TGTGCCAGCAGTTTGGTCGAACTAGTGGTCCCAGATACGCAGTATTTT.

Note on this clonotype: This may come from a read error, since a much larger clone is one base off. The chain uses TRBV15 and TRBJ2-1; 7 positions agree with TRBD2. V gave up 1 base and J gave up 4 bases; unmatched junction bases: 7. This CDR3 comprises 16 residues. The germline V gene encodes CDR1 LNHNV and CDR2 YYDKDF (reference sequence). The DNA for the CDR3 is TGTGCCACCAGCAGAGCGGCAGCGGGGTCGTACAATGAGCAGTTCTTC. It specifies CATSRAAAGSYNEQFF.

The chain recombines TRBV28 with TRBJ1-5, with 7 bases aligning to TRBD1. The J segment lost 3 bases and the V segment lost 6 bases, leaving 11 bases of the junction unmatched. The length of the CDR3 is 16 residues. Germline V gene lookup returns CDR1 MDHEN and CDR2 SYDVKM. CDR3 protein: CASSRISQGINQPQHF. The CDR3 DNA is TGTGCCAGCAGCCGAATATCACAGGGGATCAATCAGCCCCAGCATTTT.

The chain recombines TRBV20-1 with TRBJ2-1; 7 bases line up with TRBD2. The germline V gene encodes CDR1 DFQATT and CDR2 SNEGSKA (reference sequence). This CDR3 contains 16 residues. Germline trimming cut 2 bases from V and 0 bases from J; bases unmatched to any gene: 7. The CDR3 coding sequence is TGCAGTGCTAGACCTCCCGGGGGGAGCTCCTACAATGAGCAGTTCTTC. Translation gives CSARPPGGSSYNEQFF.

At least ten counts were recorded for this clonotype. The chain carries TRBV15 and TRBJ1-1; D unclear. This CDR3 is 11 amino acids long. In germline, CDR1 is LNHNV, CDR2 YYDKDF (reference sequence). Trimming removed 3 bases from V and 3 bases from J, with 2 bases in between. Here the CDR3 DNA reads TGTGCCACCAGCAGGGACACTGAAGCTTTCTTT. Translating it yields CATSRDTEAFF.

There are many counts of this clonotype. The chain couples TRBV20-1 to TRBJ2-7, with D uncertain. Germline V lookup: CDR1 DFQATT, CDR2 SNEGSKA (reference sequence). The ends were cut back, 2 bases at V and 2 bases at J, with 10 bases in the middle. This CDR3 is 13 amino acids long. CDR3 in amino acids: CSARKEPTYEQYF. The CDR3 DNA follows: TGCAGTGCTAGAAAGGAGCCTACCTACGAGCAGTACTTC.

There are many counts of this clonotype. The chain carries TRBV29-1 and TRBJ1-1; the D is unclear. Trimming took 3 bases from V and 1 from J, leaving 3 bases between them. The CDR3 runs to 11 residues. Per germline, CDR1 SQVTM and CDR2 ANQGSEA. This CDR3 reads CSVDKNTEAFF. The DNA of the CDR3 is TGCAGCGTTGATAAGAACACTGAAGCTTTCTTT.

The sample holds many counts of this clonotype. V and J are TRBV27 and TRBJ2-1; D not certain. V was clipped by 2 bases and J by 9 bases, with 11 bases between them. The CDR3 length is 13 residues. Germline CDR1 reads MNHEY; CDR2 reads SMNVEV (reference sequence). The CDR3 coding sequence is TGTGCCAGCAGTTTACTTAGCCACAGTGAGCAGTTCTTC. Translation gives CASSLLSHSEQFF.

This clonotype was counted ten times or more. The chain links TRBV20-1 to TRBJ1-3, with 8 bases matching TRBD1. The CDR3 contains 14 residues. V shed 3 bases and J 3 bases; nucleotides not matched to a gene: 4. Germline V gene sequence: CDR1 DFQATT, CDR2 SNEGSKA (reference sequence). For the CDR3, the DNA is TGCAGTGCTAGTCAGGGGGCGATTGGAAACACCATATATTTT. Protein product: CSASQGAIGNTIYF.

This clonotype was seen ten or more times. The chain is built from TRBV19 and TRBJ2-1; D remains unclear. V was cut by 8 bases and J by 7 bases, with 18 bases left in between. The CDR3 totals 14 residues. The germline V gene has CDR1 LNHDA and CDR2 SQIVND (reference sequence). CDR3 DNA: TGTGCCAGTGCCTACGGGTCTCAAAGGAATGAGCAGTTCTTC. Its translation is CASAYGSQRNEQFF.

Ten or more counts support this clonotype. J is TRBJ2-7 and V is TRBV7-2; D perhaps matches TRBD1 (5 bases). This CDR3 comprises 14 residues. V was pared by 5 bases and J by 3 bases, with 14 bases between. Germline lookup yields CDR1 SGHTA and CDR2 FQGNSA. The CDR3 loop is CASSQGLDRYEQYF. CDR3 coding DNA: TGTGCCAGCAGCCAGGGCCTCGATCGCTACGAGCAGTACTTC.